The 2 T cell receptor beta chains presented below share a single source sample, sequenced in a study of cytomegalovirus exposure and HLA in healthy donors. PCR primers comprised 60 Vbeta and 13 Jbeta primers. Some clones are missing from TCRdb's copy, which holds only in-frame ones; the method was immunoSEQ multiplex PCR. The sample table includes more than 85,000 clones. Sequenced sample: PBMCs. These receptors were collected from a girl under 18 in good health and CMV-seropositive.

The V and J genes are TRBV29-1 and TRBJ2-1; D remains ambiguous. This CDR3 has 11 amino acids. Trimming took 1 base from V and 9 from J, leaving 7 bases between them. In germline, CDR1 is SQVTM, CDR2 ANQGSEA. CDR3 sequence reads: CSVEGTGEQFF. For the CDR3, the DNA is TGCAGCGTTGAAGGTACCGGTGAGCAGTTCTTC.

CDR3 sequence (DNA): TGTGCCAGCTCACGGGACAGGGAGGGAGATACGCAGTATTTT. Its protein is CASSRDREGDTQYF. V is TRBV18 and J is TRBJ2-3; TRBD1 aligns across 9 bases. The CDR3 has 14 residues. CDR1 KGHSH and CDR2 LQKENI come from the germline V gene. V was pared by 4 bases and J by 5 bases, with 4 bases of the junction left unmatched.